One T cell receptor (beta chain) is described in this entry. No antigen is known for it. This sample is part of a study of CD8 T cells in Susac syndrome. After extraction with the RNeasy kit, about 0.5 to 1 ug of the RNA was reverse transcribed using random hexamers. Amplification of TCR beta CDR3 spanned 54 Vbeta and 13 Jbeta via immunoSEQ multiplex PCR. TCRdb fed the immunoSEQ multiplex PCR reads into MiXCR, producing one record per CDR3 protein. Seen here are 170,000 or so distinct CDR3 sequences, about 96% observed once, and the top ten hold around 0.13%. Study results and caveats: When the CD4+ T cell repertoires of patients with Susac syndrome were examined, they did not show any clonal expansion.

The germline CDR1 and CDR2 sequences are MNHEY and SVGEGT. The CDR3 covers 15 residues. Trimming took 0 bases from V and 12 from J; bases not matched to a gene: 5. All included Susac syndrome patients satisfied recently defined diagnostic criteria for definite or probable disease. TEMRA cells were FACS-enriched, with CD8+ and CD4+ T cells isolated negatively. Material: CD4+ T cells from PBMCs. The sequence was collected from a human donor with Susac syndrome. The chain employs TRBV6-2 or TRBV6-3 and TRBJ2-1, with 13 positions matching TRBD2. CDR3 in amino acids: CASSYSRTSGSWQFF. DNA of the CDR3: TGTGCCAGCAGTTACTCGAGGACTAGCGGGAGCTGGCAGTTCTTC.